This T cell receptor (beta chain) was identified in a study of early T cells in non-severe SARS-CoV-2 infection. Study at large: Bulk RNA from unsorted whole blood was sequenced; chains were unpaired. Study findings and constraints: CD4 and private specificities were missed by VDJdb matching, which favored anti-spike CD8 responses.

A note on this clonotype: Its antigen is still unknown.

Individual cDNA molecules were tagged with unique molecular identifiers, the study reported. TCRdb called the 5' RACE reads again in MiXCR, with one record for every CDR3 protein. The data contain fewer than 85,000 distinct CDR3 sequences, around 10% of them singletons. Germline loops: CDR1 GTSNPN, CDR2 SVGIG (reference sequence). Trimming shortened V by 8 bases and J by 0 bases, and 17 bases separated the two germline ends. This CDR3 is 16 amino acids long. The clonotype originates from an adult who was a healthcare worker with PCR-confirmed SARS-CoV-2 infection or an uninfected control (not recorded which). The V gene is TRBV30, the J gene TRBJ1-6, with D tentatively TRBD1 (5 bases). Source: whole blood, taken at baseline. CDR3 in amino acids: CAAPGPRFSYNSPLHF. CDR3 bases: TGTGCCGCCCCGGGACCGAGATTCTCCTATAATTCACCCCTCCACTTT.